This TCR beta chain was captured by sequencing in a study of T cell repertoires in cytomegalovirus infection. About the study: The study used recently identified HLA-C-restricted and well-studied HLA-B-restricted CMV epitopes. CMV infection and matching HLA type were both indicated by public TCR beta signatures.

The sample holds a few counts of this clonotype. Antigen unknown. Trimming cost V 4 bases and J 7 bases; bases outside gene matches: 9. This CDR3 has 15 residues. Study conclusions and caveats: The response measured ex vivo was dominated by TCR beta clonotypes (HLA-C-restricted and CMV-specific).

TCRdb re-derived calls from the reads in MiXCR, one entry per CDR3 protein. The sample has 250,000 to 300,000 distinct CDR3 sequences, about 20% seen once. The chain joins TRBV12-3 or TRBV12-4 to TRBJ2-1; TRBD2 agrees at 8 bases. The sample consisted of cultured PBMCs, taken from culture after CMV antigen stimulation. This clonotype originated in a human donor in good health (CMV status not recorded). Some clones in this sample may be carry-over from other donors' samples. CDR3 amino acids: CASSYGLASDNEQFF. For the CDR3, the DNA is TGTGCCAGCAGTTACGGACTAGCTTCGGATAATGAGCAGTTCTTC.